What follows describes a single T cell receptor (beta chain). CD4+ cells underwent separation, giving CD45RA+ naive and CD45RA-negative memory subsets. Replicate PCRs from sorted subsets contained roughly 200 ng DNA, which is 30,000 to 35,000 T cell genomes. As originally analysed: Junction-only sequences without quality scores came from ImmunoSEQ, so filtering differed. Profiled with immunoSEQ multiplex PCR; TCRdb holds only in-frame clones, not every one. V and J calls and clone size are as listed in that table; D and trimming were resolved from the DNA. The data contain some 2,100,000 clones, 95% of them singletons. The CDR3 has 13 residues. CDR1 is GTSNPN and CDR2 is SVGIG in the germline V gene (reference sequence). The source of the sample is a study of shared clonotypes between healthy human individuals.

The rearrangement uses TRBV30 and TRBJ2-3; 7 bases align to TRBD2. The TCR sequence derives from a young man in good health. Input material: naive CD4+ T cells sorted from blood. Sample subset: CD45RA+ positively selected. CDR3 sequence: CAAPRGGGDTQYF. Here the CDR3 DNA reads TGTGCGGCCCCACGGGGCGGGGGAGATACGCAGTATTTT.